These 13 T cell receptor beta chains came from one sample sequenced in a study of blood T cell repertoires in COVID-19. The protocol was immunoSEQ multiplex PCR, while the TCRdb copy is restricted to in-frame clones and leaves out a portion. The sample shows 240,000 or so clones, about 90% of them seen only once. The sequencing input was peripheral blood. The receptors stem from a woman in her twenties or thirties who had recovered from COVID-19.

The CDR3 here is CASSKGLPCLYNEQFF. The CDR3 nucleotides read TGTGCCAGCAGCAAAGGTCTACCTTGTTTATACAATGAGCAGTTCTTC. The chain is built from TRBV21-1 and TRBJ2-1; the table's D call, TRBD2, has no DNA check behind it. TRBV21-1 is noted as a pseudogene. This CDR3 contains 16 residues.

This clone occurred once. J is TRBJ1-2 and V is TRBV29-1; tentative D call: TRBD1 (6 bases). The V and J ends lost 7 bases and 4 bases respectively, with 19 bases between them. CDR3 length equals 14 residues. CDR1 and CDR2 (germline): SQVTM, ANQGSEA. The CDR3 nucleotides read TGCAGCGCCACGGCCGCAGGGGAGTTCTATGGCTACACCTTC. Its translation: CSATAAGEFYGYTF. Full variable domain (missing parts from reference TRBV29-1 and TRBJ1-2): SAVISQKPSRDICQRGTSLTIQCQVDSQVTMMFWYRQQPGQSLTLIATANQGSEATYESGFVIDKFPISRPNLTFSTLTVSNMSPEDSSIYLCSATAAGEFYGYTFGSGTRLTVV.

This sequence joins TRBV6-5 and TRBJ2-7; D is possibly TRBD1 (6 bases). CDR1 is MNHEY and CDR2 is SVGAGI in the germline V gene. V lost 10 bases, J lost 3 bases, and 19 bases lay in between. CDR3 size: 14 residues. The CDR3 bases are TGTGCCACCGTCCCGCTGGGGGACAACTACGAGCAGTACTTC. It encodes CATVPLGDNYEQYF.

This clone was seen once. V is TRBV15 and J is TRBJ2-3; 8 bases are shared with TRBD1. CDR3 size: 18 residues. Germline CDR1 and CDR2: LNHNV and YYDKDF (reference sequence). V gave up 5 bases and J gave up 2 bases; unmatched junction bases: 15. CDR3 nucleotides: TGTGCCACCAGCGGTGATGCCGGGACAGGAGCAACCACAGATACGCAGTATTTT. It translates to CATSGDAGTGATTDTQYF.

V usage is TRBV10-1 and J usage is TRBJ1-4; 7 bases are shared with TRBD1. Germline values: CDR1 WNHNN, CDR2 SYGVQD (reference sequence). This CDR3 contains 12 residues. Trimming took 11 bases from V and 4 from J; bases not matched to a gene: 4. The CDR3 coding sequence is TGCGCCTTACAGGGGCATAATGAAAAACTGTTTTTT. Translating it yields CALQGHNEKLFF.

The chain links TRBV20-1 to TRBJ2-1, with 8 bases fitting TRBD1. CDR1 and CDR2 from the germline V gene are DFQATT and SNEGSKA (reference sequence). The CDR3 extends over 13 amino acids. V shed 3 bases and J 6 bases; nucleotides not matched to a gene: 4. In nucleotides, the CDR3 is TGCAGTGCTAGTGGGACAGGCGCCAATGAGCAGTTCTTC. Its protein product is CSASGTGANEQFF.

This chain uses TRBV6-5 with TRBJ1-4; D possibly corresponds to TRBD1 (5 bases). The CDR3 consists of 14 residues. V was trimmed by 8 bases and J by 6 bases, leaving 16 bases between them. The germline V gene encodes CDR1 MNHEY and CDR2 SVGAGI. Here the CDR3 reads CASEPGGEYEKLFF. Here the CDR3 DNA reads TGTGCCAGCGAACCGGGGGGTGAATATGAAAAACTGTTTTTT.

V is TRBV2 and J is TRBJ2-5; tentative D call: TRBD2 (6 bases). The CDR3 totals 11 residues. The germline V gene encodes CDR1 SNHLY and CDR2 FYNNEI. Deletions cut 3 bases from V and 10 bases from J, with 9 bases between. DNA for the CDR3: TGTGCCAGCAGTGAGGAGGGAGTCCAGTACTTC. It yields the protein CASSEEGVQYF. Based on the CDR3 plus reference TRBV2 and TRBJ2-5, the full variable domain is EPEVTQTPSHQVTQMGQEVILRCVPISNHLYFYWYRQILGQKVEFLVSFYNNEISEKSEIFDDQFSVERPDGSNFTLKIRSTKLEDSAMYFCASSEEGVQYFGPGTRLLVL.

This clone was seen a single time. V is TRBV6-5 and J is TRBJ1-1, with no clear D. CDR3 length: 12 residues. CDR1 is MNHEY and CDR2 is SVGAGI in the germline V gene. Trimming took 5 bases from V and 6 from J, leaving 10 bases between them. The CDR3 sequence: CASSTGSSEAFF. CDR3 coding DNA: TGTGCCAGCAGTACGGGGTCCTCTGAAGCTTTCTTT.

This clone showed up just once. V gene TRBV29-1 combines with J gene TRBJ1-2; D possibly corresponds to TRBD1 (6 bases). Germline CDR1 reads SQVTM; CDR2 reads ANQGSEA. V was cut by 5 bases and J by 0 bases, with 10 bases left in between. This CDR3 is 13 amino acids long. CDR3 protein: CSVRTDSNYGYTF. For the CDR3, the DNA is TGCAGCGTTCGGACAGACTCTAACTATGGCTACACCTTC.

V is TRBV6-1 and J is TRBJ2-2; TRBD1 is a possible D gene (6 bases). The CDR3 spans 13 residues. Germline-derived CDR1 and CDR2 are MNHNS and SASEGT. Trimming removed 2 bases at V and 6 bases at J, with 7 bases between. Here the CDR3 DNA reads TGTGCCAGCAGTGAATGGGGGCCCGGGGAGCTGTTTTTT. This encodes CASSEWGPGELFF.

This rearrangement joins TRBV10-3 to TRBJ1-1, with D perhaps TRBD1 (5 bases). Between the trimmed V and J ends, which lost 7 bases and 4 bases, there was a span of 19 bases. Germline values: CDR1 ENHRY, CDR2 SYGVKD. This CDR3 has 15 amino acids. The CDR3 nucleotides are TGTGCCATCAAGCCGGGGGGAGGCGGTACCACTGAAGCTTTCTTT. Translated, it gives CAIKPGGGGTTEAFF.

The chain combines TRBV5-1 with TRBJ2-5; D perhaps matches TRBD1 (6 bases). The CDR3 runs 14 residues. Germline assignment: CDR1 SGHRS and CDR2 YFSETQ. Trimming pared 3 bases from V and 5 bases from J, leaving 14 bases between. The CDR3 region is CASSYPGHSETQYF. In nucleotides, the CDR3 is TGCGCCAGCAGCTATCCGGGACATTCGGAGACCCAGTACTTC. Variable domain in full (rest from reference TRBV5-1 and TRBJ2-5): KAGVTQTPRYLIKTRGQQVTLSCSPISGHRSVSWYQQTPGQGLQFLFEYFSETQRNKGNFPGRFSGRQFSNSRSEMNVSTLELGDSALYLCASSYPGHSETQYFGPGTRLLVL.